These 17 T cell receptor beta chains share one sample of origin, sequenced in a study of post-analysis software for immune sequencing data. Prepared TCR beta cDNA libraries contained unique molecular identifiers. TCRdb analysed the PCR reads with MiXCR anew, one entry per CDR3 protein. The table lists some 260,000 distinct CDR3 sequences, approximately 34% of them singletons. Study-level points and caveats: Controls had lower frequencies than patients of a few TRBV segments, which included TRBV5-6, TRBV5-1 and TRBV20-1.

The antigens of these receptors remain unknown. Sequences were obtained from blood. The receptors come from a girl aged 10-17 years with multiple sclerosis.

Remarks on this clonotype: A clone one base away is much larger, so this may be a read error. The rearrangement links TRBV7-3 to TRBJ2-4; a weak D match, TRBD1 (6 bases). Trimming took 3 bases from V and 5 from J, leaving 11 bases between them. Germline lookup yields CDR1 SGHTA and CDR2 FQGTGA. The CDR3 spans 14 residues. CDR3 sequence (DNA): TGTGCCAGCAGCTTGGGGAACAGGGAAAACATTCAGTACTTC. Translating gives CASSLGNRENIQYF.

For this clonotype: A read error may explain this, as a much larger clone is one base away. The chain carries TRBV20-1 and TRBJ2-7, with 9 bases fitting TRBD1. The CDR3 is 12 residues long. The germline gives CDR1 DFQATT, CDR2 SNEGSKA (reference sequence). CDR3 region: CRATGTGIEQYF. For the CDR3, the DNA is TGCAGGGCTACCGGGACAGGGATCGAGCAGTACTTC.

J is TRBJ1-5 and V is TRBV19; weak D call: TRBD1 (5 bases). The V end lost 3 bases, the J end lost 6 bases, and 15 bases lay between the germline ends. Germline V gives CDR1 LNHDA, CDR2 SQIVND (reference sequence). The CDR3 length is 15 residues. The CDR3 sequence is CASSILQGLGQPQHF. DNA of the CDR3: TGTGCCAGTAGTATTCTCCAGGGACTAGGTCAGCCCCAGCATTTT.

The V gene is TRBV10-3, the J gene TRBJ2-5; TRBD2 agrees at 9 bases. J was trimmed by 2 bases and V by 0 bases; bases with no gene match: 4. This CDR3 spans 16 amino acids. The germline V gene encodes CDR1 ENHRY and CDR2 SYGVKD. CDR3 DNA: TGTGCCATCAGTGAGTCCAGTCTAGCGGGGCAAGAGACCCAGTACTTC. Protein product: CAISESSLAGQETQYF.

The chain employs TRBV10-3 and TRBJ2-3, with 13 nucleotides matching TRBD2. J gave up 5 bases and V 3 bases, and 2 bases lay outside the gene matches. The CDR3 has 15 residues. Germline V lookup: CDR1 ENHRY, CDR2 SYGVKD. The CDR3, as DNA: TGTGCCATCAGTGAAGGACTAGCGGGAGTAGATACGCAGTATTTT. This codes for CAISEGLAGVDTQYF.

This clonotype was recorded at least ten times. The chain combines TRBV29-1 with TRBJ2-4; D is uncertain. The germline CDR1 and CDR2 sequences are SQVTM and ANQGSEA. This CDR3 has 15 amino acids. Trimming left V 1 base short and J 0 bases short, with 10 bases between. The CDR3 DNA follows: TGCAGCGTTGAAGTGCAGGTGAAAGCCAAAAACATTCAGTACTTC. Translation gives CSVEVQVKAKNIQYF.

This clonotype was observed a few times. The chain joins TRBV28 to TRBJ1-5; D not resolved. The V gene lost 6 bases and the J gene lost 3 bases, with 18 bases spanning the gap. CDR1 MDHEN and CDR2 SYDVKM come from the germline V gene. CDR3 length: 16 residues. As DNA, the CDR3 is TGTGCCAGCAGCCCTGGGGTCCGGCAACTCAATCAGCCCCAGCATTTT. Protein: CASSPGVRQLNQPQHF. Complete variable domain (other parts from reference TRBV28 and TRBJ1-5): DVKVTQSSRYLVKRTGEKVFLECVQDMDHENMFWYRQDPGLGLRLIYFSYDVKMKEKGDIPEGYSVSREKKERFSLILESASTNQTSMYLCASSPGVRQLNQPQHFGDGTRLSIL.

A word on this clonotype: This may be a read error, as it is one base from a much larger clone. The rearrangement joins TRBV25-1 to TRBJ2-7, with 7 bases lining up with TRBD2. The CDR3 totals 15 residues. Germline CDR1 MGHDK, CDR2 SYGVNS. V lost 7 bases to trimming and J lost 7 bases; unmatched junction nucleotides: 16. The DNA of the CDR3 is TGTGCCAGCAAAGGTGGGACTACCAATTACAATGAGCAGTACTTC. Translating it yields CASKGGTTNYNEQYF.

This clonotype has only one observation. The chain links TRBV29-1 to TRBJ2-5, with 14 positions matching TRBD2. The V gene end was trimmed by 7 bases and the J gene end by 1 base; junction bases not matched to a gene: 2. The V gene's germline CDR1 is SQVTM and CDR2 ANQGSEA. The CDR3 contains 14 residues. CDR3 loop: CSGGLAGVQETQYF. The CDR3 DNA is TGCAGCGGGGGACTAGCGGGAGTCCAAGAGACCCAGTACTTC.

The chain couples TRBV3-1 to TRBJ2-3, with D possibly being TRBD1 (5 bases). The CDR3 length is 18 residues. V was trimmed by 3 bases and J by 0 bases, leaving 19 bases between them. Germline CDR1 reads LGHDT; CDR2 reads YNNKEL (reference sequence). CDR3 region: CASSHPNQGLDSTDTQYF. The DNA of the CDR3 is TGTGCCAGCAGCCACCCGAACCAGGGTCTCGACAGCACAGATACGCAGTATTTT.

There are many counts of this clonotype. The chain couples TRBV28 to TRBJ2-7, with D tentatively TRBD1 (5 bases). The CDR3 runs to 20 residues. Per germline, CDR1 MDHEN and CDR2 SYDVKM. V shed 1 base and J shed 2 bases, with 27 bases lying between them. The CDR3 sequence is CASSLSPLLLGILGAYEQYF. DNA of the CDR3: TGTGCCAGCAGTTTATCCCCCTTGCTGTTGGGAATCTTAGGGGCCTACGAGCAGTACTTC.

V is TRBV4-1 and J is TRBJ1-2; D remains ambiguous. The germline gives CDR1 MGHRA, CDR2 YSYEKL. The ends were cut back, 4 bases at V and 4 bases at J, with 10 bases in the middle. There are 13 residues in the CDR3. Here the CDR3 DNA reads TGCGCCAGCAGCCCCCCCGGAGTCTATGGCTACACCTTC. It specifies CASSPPGVYGYTF.

Notes on this clonotype: The junction departs from germline at one end; a sequencing error may be responsible. The genes are TRBV15 and TRBJ2-6; no firm D call. The CDR3 contains 15 residues. Per the germline V gene, CDR1 is LNHNV and CDR2 is YYDKDF (reference sequence). The CDR3, as DNA: TGTGCCACCGGGTCGTATGAGTCAGAGGCCAACGTCCGGACTTTC. It yields the protein CATGSYESEANVRTF.

In its sample, this clonotype was seen many times. The V gene is TRBV7-2, the J gene TRBJ2-1; D uncertain. V was trimmed by 4 bases and J by 6 bases, leaving 10 bases between them. Germline V gene sequence: CDR1 SGHTA, CDR2 FQGNSA. CDR3 length equals 13 residues. The CDR3 region has the DNA TGTGCCAGCAGCTCATATCCCCCCAATGAGCAGTTCTTC. Encoded protein: CASSSYPPNEQFF.

The chain uses TRBV12-3 or TRBV12-4 and TRBJ1-5, with D uncertain. The CDR3 has 14 amino acids. V gave up 5 bases and J gave up 5 bases, with 13 bases separating them. The CDR3 DNA follows: TGTGCCAGCAGTCCCCGTAGAGGCTATCAGCCCCAGCATTTT. Its translation is CASSPRRGYQPQHF.

The chain joins TRBV12-3 or TRBV12-4 to TRBJ2-1, with TRBD1 as a possible D gene (5 bases). The CDR3 is 11 amino acids. Trimming stripped 8 bases from V and 10 bases from J, with 12 bases between. The CDR3 loop reads CASGIGVEQFF. DNA of the CDR3: TGTGCCAGCGGAATAGGGGTCGAGCAGTTCTTC.

This chain links TRBV7-2 with TRBJ2-5; 9 positions match TRBD2. The CDR3 totals 17 residues. In germline, CDR1 is SGHTA, CDR2 FQGNSA. V trimming: 0 bases; J trimming: 5 bases; junction bases outside the gene matches: 10. Here the CDR3 reads CASSLALRGGARETQYF. In nucleotides, the CDR3 is TGTGCCAGCAGCTTAGCGCTCCGCGGGGGGGCCCGGGAGACCCAGTACTTC.